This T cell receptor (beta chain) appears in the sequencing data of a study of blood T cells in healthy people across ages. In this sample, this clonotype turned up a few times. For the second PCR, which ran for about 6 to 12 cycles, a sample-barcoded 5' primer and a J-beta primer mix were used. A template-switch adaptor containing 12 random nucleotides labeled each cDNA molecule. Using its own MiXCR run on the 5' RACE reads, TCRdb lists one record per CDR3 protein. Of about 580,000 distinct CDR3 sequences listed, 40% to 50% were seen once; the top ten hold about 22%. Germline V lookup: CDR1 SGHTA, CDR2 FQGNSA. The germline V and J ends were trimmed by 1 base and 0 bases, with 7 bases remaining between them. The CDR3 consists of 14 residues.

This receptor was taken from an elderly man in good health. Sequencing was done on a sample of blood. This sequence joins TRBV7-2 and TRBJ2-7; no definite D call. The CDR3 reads CASSLDGGSYEQYF. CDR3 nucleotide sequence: TGTGCCAGCAGCTTAGACGGCGGCTCCTACGAGCAGTACTTC. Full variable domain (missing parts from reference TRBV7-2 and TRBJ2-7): GAGVSQSPSNKVTEKGKDVELRCDPISGHTALYWYRQSLGQGLEFLIYFQGNSAPDKSGLPSDRFSAERTGGSVSTLTIQRTQQEDSAVYLCASSLDGGSYEQYFGPGTRLTVT.